This T cell receptor (beta chain) was profiled in a study of blood T cell repertoires in COVID-19. Study at large: Sources were T cells, B-cell-depleted T cells, or PBMCs; the material itself was cDNA or gDNA.

Method: immunoSEQ multiplex PCR; TCRdb's copy keeps in-frame clones and lacks some. In the table there are nearly 250,000 clones, about 84% of which are singletons. Seattle's cohort entered during active infection and was followed longitudinally. The V end was cut by 5 bases, the J end by 5 bases, with 6 bases between. Germline values: CDR1 LNHDA, CDR2 SQIVND (reference sequence). The CDR3 has 11 amino acids. The material sequenced was peripheral blood. The V gene is TRBV19, the J gene TRBJ2-5; D gene uncertain. This receptor was taken from a woman older than 75 with COVID-19, enrolled during active disease. The CDR3 sequence is CASSEYETQYF. CDR3 in DNA: TGTGCCAGTAGTGAGTACGAGACCCAGTACTTC.